This T cell receptor beta chain was sequenced in a study of blood T cell repertoires in COVID-19. V was shortened by 1 base and J by 0 bases, with 6 bases between the two germline ends. The CDR3 spans 14 residues. Germline V CDR1 and CDR2: LGHDT, YNNKEL (reference sequence). In the original analysis: Estimates of nucleated cell counts were drawn from the amplification of reference gene primers. Repertoires were generated with immunoSEQ multiplex PCR, while TCRdb's copy carries only in-frame clones and drops some. The V and J calls and the clone size are those of that table, but D and trimming were determined from the DNA. The profile shows roughly 200,000 clones, about nine tenths of them singletons.

Source material: PBMCs or T cells enriched from blood (not recorded which). The receptor comes from a man younger than 30 with acute COVID-19. This chain links TRBV3-1 (or the pseudogene TRBV3-2) with TRBJ1-1; a possible D gene is TRBD1 (6 bases). CDR3 nucleotide sequence: TGTGCCAGCAGCCAAGCAGGGGTGAACACTGAAGCTTTCTTT. This gives the protein CASSQAGVNTEAFF.